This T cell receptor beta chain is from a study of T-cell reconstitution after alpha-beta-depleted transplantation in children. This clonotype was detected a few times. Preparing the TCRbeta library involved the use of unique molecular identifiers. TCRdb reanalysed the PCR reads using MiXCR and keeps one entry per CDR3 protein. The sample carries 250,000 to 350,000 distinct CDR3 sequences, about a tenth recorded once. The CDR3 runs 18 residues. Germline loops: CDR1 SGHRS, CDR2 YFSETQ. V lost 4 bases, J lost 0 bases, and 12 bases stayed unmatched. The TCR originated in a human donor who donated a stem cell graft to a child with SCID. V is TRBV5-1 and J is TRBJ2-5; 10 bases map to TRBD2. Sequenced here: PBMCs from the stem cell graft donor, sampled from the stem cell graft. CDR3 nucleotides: TGCGCCAGCAGCCCCGGCTTAGCGGGGGGCAAAGACCAAGAGACCCAGTACTTC. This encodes CASSPGLAGGKDQETQYF.